This T cell receptor (beta chain) was captured by sequencing in a study of CD4 T cells in relation to SARS-CoV-2 and coronaviruses. Unexposed donor CD4+ T cells date from about 2010-2019, before the COVID-19 pandemic. Uncultured naive and memory CD4+ T cells supplied DNA for deep TCR-beta sequencing. Generated by immunoSEQ multiplex PCR, the TCRdb table keeps only in-frame clones and is missing some. The sample lists 68,000 or so clones; more than 85% were seen once. Per germline, CDR1 MDHEN and CDR2 SYDVKM. There are 16 residues in the CDR3. Trimming cost V 6 bases and J 2 bases; bases outside gene matches: 8.

The specimen was naive CD4+ T cells from PBMCs. The subset was: naive CD4+ T cells isolated by negative enrichment. The rearrangement joins TRBV28 to TRBJ2-3, with 10 bases lining up with TRBD2. The source is a human donor in good health. CDR3 DNA sequence: TGTGCCAGCAGAGAGCGGGGGGGCGTTAACACAGATACGCAGTATTTT. Translated, it gives CASRERGGVNTDTQYF.